The clone carrying this T cell receptor (beta chain) appeared a single time. Its antigen is unidentified. A much larger clone is a single base away; this may be a read error. Library preparation for TCR beta used quantitative 5'-RACE with molecular barcodes. Via MiXCR, TCRdb re-called the 5' RACE reads, giving one row per CDR3 protein. The sample consists of 150,000 to 200,000 distinct CDR3 sequences, about a sixth of them appearing once. This specimen belongs to a study of CD8 T cells in ankylosing spondylitis. Broader study findings: According to the report, clones linked to the disease were significantly enriched in matched synovial fluid samples taken from ankylosing spondylitis patients.

This TCR was recovered from a male donor with ankylosing spondylitis or in good health (not recorded which). The sample consisted of blood, either unsorted or a sorted T cell fraction (not recorded which).

CDR3 residues: CTTYPGTGNYGYTF. The CDR3 coding sequence is TGTACCACCTACCCCGGGACAGGGAACTATGGCTACACCTTC. The V gene is TRBV10-3, the J gene TRBJ1-2; TRBD1 matches 9 bases. This CDR3 has 14 residues. Germline V lookup: CDR1 ENHRY, CDR2 SYGVKD.